The clone carrying this T cell receptor beta chain was counted a few times. What it binds is unknown. This sample stems from a study of T cell responses to AZD1222 COVID-19 vaccine. Notes on the study in general: Spike-wide vaccine-associated CD4 TCRs dominated at 160-218 and 743-854.

TCRdb's table, derived via immunoSEQ multiplex PCR, lists solely in-frame clones and lacks some. The data hold tens of thousands of clones, with 70% to 90% observed a single time. The germline V and J ends were trimmed by 0 bases and 10 bases, with 8 bases remaining between them. The CDR3 is made up of 12 amino acids. Germline CDR1 and CDR2: SGHRS and YFSETQ. The source is an adult in good health. V usage is TRBV5-1 and J usage is TRBJ2-1, with D unresolved. Source: peripheral blood, taken on day 0 of AZD1222 vaccination. CDR3 DNA sequence: TGCGCCAGCAGCTTGGACGCTTGGGAGCAGTTCTTC. Translation gives CASSLDAWEQFF.